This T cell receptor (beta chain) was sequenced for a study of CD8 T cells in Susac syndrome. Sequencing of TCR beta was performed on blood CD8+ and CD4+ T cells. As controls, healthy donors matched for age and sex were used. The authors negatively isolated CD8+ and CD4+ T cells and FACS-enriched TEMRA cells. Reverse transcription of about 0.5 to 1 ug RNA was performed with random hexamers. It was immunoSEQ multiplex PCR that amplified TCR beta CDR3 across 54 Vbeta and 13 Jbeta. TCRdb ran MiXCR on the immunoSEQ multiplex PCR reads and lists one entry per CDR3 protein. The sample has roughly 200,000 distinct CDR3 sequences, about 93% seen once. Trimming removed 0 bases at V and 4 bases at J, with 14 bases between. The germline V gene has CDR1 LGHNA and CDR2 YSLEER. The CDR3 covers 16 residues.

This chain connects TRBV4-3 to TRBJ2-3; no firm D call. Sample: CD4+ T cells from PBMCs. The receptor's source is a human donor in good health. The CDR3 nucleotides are TGCGCCAGCAGCCAAGATTCTCCCCCCTTAGCAGATACGCAGTATTTT. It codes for CASSQDSPPLADTQYF.